This T cell receptor beta chain originates from a study of patients and donors after allogeneic stem cell transplantation. The V end lost 0 bases, the J end lost 6 bases, and 20 bases lay between the germline ends. CDR1 and CDR2 (germline): DFQATT, SNEGSKA (reference sequence). CDR3 length: 16 residues. TCRdb used MiXCR to reprocess the RT-PCR reads, holding one entry per CDR3 protein. The table shows roughly 250,000 distinct CDR3 sequences, with approximately 14% occurring only once. The chain carries TRBV20-1 and TRBJ1-1; tentatively, D is TRBD1 (6 bases). The origin of this receptor is a human donor who was either an allogeneic HSCT recipient or a stem cell or donor lymphocyte infusion donor (not recorded which). It is not recorded whose cells these are; they may come from a transplant donor. Sample: blood, either unsorted or a sorted T cell fraction (not recorded which). CDR3 residues: CSARDLGGSRGAEAFF. In nucleotides, the CDR3 is TGCAGTGCTAGAGATTTGGGGGGGTCCAGGGGCGCTGAAGCTTTCTTT.